The 29 T cell receptor beta chains below were found in one sample sequenced in a study of T cell responses to AZD1222 COVID-19 vaccine. Data came from immunoSEQ multiplex PCR; TCRdb stores just in-frame clones and leaves some out. The sample holds about 120,000 clones, approximately 90% seen once. The sequenced sample was peripheral blood, obtained on day 0 of AZD1222 vaccination. The receptors derive from an adult in good health.

The chain has TRBV6-5 and TRBJ2-1; maybe TRBD2 (6 bases). The germline V gene has CDR1 MNHEY and CDR2 SVGAGI. CDR3 length equals 16 residues. Trimming cost V 0 bases and J 5 bases, with 14 bases left between them. CDR3 coding DNA: TGTGCCAGCAGTTACTCGATAGCGCGGGGTAACAATGAGCAGTTCTTC. Amino acid sequence: CASSYSIARGNNEQFF.

V is TRBV7-2 and J is TRBJ2-1; 10 positions agree with TRBD2. V lost 2 bases, J lost 4 bases, and 5 bases stayed unmatched. The germline gives CDR1 SGHTA, CDR2 FQGNSA. The CDR3 consists of 16 residues. The CDR3 sequence is CASSLSASGSYNEQFF. The DNA of the CDR3 is TGTGCCAGCAGCTTATCGGCTAGCGGGAGTTACAATGAGCAGTTCTTC.

Here the CDR3 reads CASSLSPDRKNSPLHF. CDR3 nucleotide sequence: TGCGCCAGCAGCTTGTCTCCGGACAGGAAAAATTCACCCCTCCACTTT. V and J are TRBV5-1 and TRBJ1-6; 7 nucleotides match TRBD1. The CDR3 consists of 16 residues. From germline, CDR1 is SGHRS and CDR2 YFSETQ. The J segment lost 7 bases and the V segment lost 1 base, leaving 8 bases of the junction unmatched.

The chain has TRBV11-1 and TRBJ2-4, with a tentative D call TRBD2 (5 bases). The CDR3 has 16 amino acids. Germline assignment: CDR1 SGHAT and CDR2 FQDESV (reference sequence). Between the trimmed V and J ends, which lost 1 base and 0 bases, there was a span of 10 bases. CDR3 in DNA: TGTGCCAGCAGCTTAGTCCGGCGGGCAGCCAAAAACATTCAGTACTTC. It encodes CASSLVRRAAKNIQYF.

This clone was observed once. The rearrangement uses TRBV5-1 and TRBJ2-5; D ambiguous. Looked up from germline, CDR1 is SGHRS and CDR2 is YFSETQ. V was shortened by 3 bases and J by 3 bases, with 12 bases between the two germline ends. The CDR3 extends over 14 amino acids. CDR3 residues: CASSSHGIEETQYF. DNA of the CDR3: TGCGCCAGCAGCTCCCACGGCATTGAAGAGACCCAGTACTTC.

CDR3: CASTGQGSFGNQPQHF. In DNA form, the CDR3 reads TGTGCCAGCACCGGACAGGGGAGTTTCGGCAATCAGCCCCAGCATTTT. The chain has TRBV2 and TRBJ1-5, with 9 bases identical to TRBD1. Germline V gene data show CDR1 as SNHLY and CDR2 as FYNNEI. J was trimmed by 2 bases and V by 7 bases; bases with no gene match: 9. This CDR3 has 16 amino acids.

This clone was counted only a few times. The gene calls are TRBV5-1 and TRBJ2-2; TRBD1 might be the D (6 bases). Trimming took off 0 bases at V and 5 bases at J, with 11 bases between the two ends. CDR3 length: 15 residues. The germline V gene has CDR1 SGHRS and CDR2 YFSETQ. CDR3 coding DNA: TGCGCCAGCAGCTTGGACAGGGCCCAAACCGGGGAGCTGTTTTTT. Protein: CASSLDRAQTGELFF.

This clone was recorded only once. The gene calls are TRBV2 and TRBJ1-3; D is undetermined. Germline values: CDR1 SNHLY, CDR2 FYNNEI. Trimming left V 8 bases short and J 4 bases short, with 12 bases between. The CDR3 length is 13 residues. CDR3 protein: CASHRLGGNTIYF. CDR3 DNA sequence: TGTGCCAGCCACCGCCTGGGGGGAAACACCATATATTTT. The full variable domain, rest sourced from reference TRBV2 and TRBJ1-3, is EPEVTQTPSHQVTQMGQEVILRCVPISNHLYFYWYRQILGQKVEFLVSFYNNEISEKSEIFDDQFSVERPDGSNFTLKIRSTKLEDSAMYFCASHRLGGNTIYFGEGSWLTVV.

The V call is TRBV19, the J call TRBJ2-1; 7 nucleotides align to TRBD1. The CDR3 length is 17 residues. V was pared by 5 bases and J by 0 bases, with 10 bases of the junction left unmatched. The germline V gene encodes CDR1 LNHDA and CDR2 SQIVND (reference sequence). CDR3 sequence: CASSSRDSKGSYNEQFF. CDR3 coding DNA: TGTGCCAGTAGTTCTCGGGACAGTAAGGGCTCCTACAATGAGCAGTTCTTC.

The J gene is TRBJ1-6, the V gene TRBV19; TRBD1 aligns across 10 bases. The V gene's germline CDR1 is LNHDA and CDR2 SQIVND (reference sequence). The J segment lost 13 bases and the V segment lost 5 bases, leaving 8 bases of the junction unmatched. CDR3 length: 14 residues. This CDR3 reads CASSDRDRGVPLHF. The CDR3 DNA reads TGTGCCAGTAGTGACCGGGACAGGGGTGTTCCCCTCCACTTT.

V usage is TRBV7-2 and J usage is TRBJ1-1; possible D gene TRBD1, 5 bases. The CDR3 is 14 amino acids. In germline, CDR1 is SGHTA, CDR2 FQGNSA. V was cut by 6 bases and J by 0 bases, with 11 bases left in between. CDR3 sequence (DNA): TGTGCCAGCAGGCAACAGGTCTTGAACACTGAAGCTTTCTTT. This gives the protein CASRQQVLNTEAFF.

The V call is TRBV2, the J call TRBJ1-2, with 9 bases matching TRBD1. Germline V lookup: CDR1 SNHLY, CDR2 FYNNEI. Losses at the gene ends were 7 bases for V and 3 bases for J; bases not matched to a gene: 3. This CDR3 has 13 amino acids. The chain's CDR3 is CASNRDRDYGYTF. The CDR3 region has the DNA TGTGCCAGCAACCGGGACAGGGACTATGGCTACACCTTC.

The chain combines TRBV7-6 with TRBJ2-7; TRBD2 aligns across 10 bases. Per germline, CDR1 SGHVS and CDR2 FNYEAQ. CDR3 length equals 16 residues. V trimming: 2 bases; J trimming: 1 base; junction bases outside the gene matches: 5. The CDR3 is CASSLSSGSTSYEQYF. Here the CDR3 DNA reads TGTGCCAGCAGCTTATCTAGCGGGAGTACATCCTACGAGCAGTACTTC. Full variable domain (remainder filled in from reference TRBV7-6 and TRBJ2-7): GAGVSQSPRYKVTKRGQDVALRCDPISGHVSLYWYRQALGQGPEFLTYFNYEAQQDKSGLPNDRFSAERPEGSISTLTIQRTEQRDSAMYRCASSLSSGSTSYEQYFGPGTRLTVT.

The CDR3 sequence: CASSAFNTGELFF. In nucleotides, the CDR3 is TGTGCCAGCAGCGCGTTTAACACCGGGGAGCTGTTTTTT. This rearrangement joins TRBV9 to TRBJ2-2; D is undetermined. V dropped 3 bases and J dropped 2 bases, with 5 bases sitting between them. There are 13 residues in the CDR3. Germline CDR1 is SGDLS and CDR2 is YYNGEE.

The chain combines TRBV18 with TRBJ1-4; possible D gene TRBD1, 5 bases. Trimming cost V 1 base and J 0 bases, with 12 bases left between them. The CDR3 extends over 17 amino acids. Per germline, CDR1 KGHSH and CDR2 LQKENI. CDR3: CASSPRDSSATNEKLFF. As DNA, the CDR3 is TGTGCCAGCTCACCACGAGACAGCTCTGCAACTAATGAAAAACTGTTTTTT.

V usage is TRBV28 and J usage is TRBJ1-6; D remains ambiguous. Trimming left V 7 bases short and J 6 bases short, with 10 bases between. Per germline, CDR1 MDHEN and CDR2 SYDVKM. The CDR3 is 13 residues long. CDR3 in amino acids: CASTALSNSPLHF. CDR3 sequence (DNA): TGTGCCAGCACCGCATTGAGTAATTCACCCCTCCACTTT.

This clone was counted between two and nine times. The chain carries TRBV7-9 and TRBJ2-1; TRBD2 agrees at 9 bases. The CDR3 is made up of 14 amino acids. Germline trimming cut 5 bases from V and 4 bases from J; bases unmatched to any gene: 3. Germline assignment: CDR1 SEHNR and CDR2 FQNEAQ (reference sequence). The CDR3: CASSGLATYNEQFF. CDR3 nucleotide sequence: TGTGCCAGCAGCGGACTAGCGACTTACAATGAGCAGTTCTTC.

J is TRBJ1-3 and V is TRBV6-5; D uncertain. CDR3 length: 14 amino acids. Germline V CDR1 and CDR2: MNHEY, SVGAGI. V was cut by 5 bases and J by 0 bases, with 8 bases left in between. The CDR3: CASSPLSSGNTIYF. Here the CDR3 DNA reads TGTGCCAGCAGTCCCTTGAGCTCTGGAAACACCATATATTTT.

The chain is built from TRBV6-5 and TRBJ2-3; D may be TRBD1 (5 bases). The CDR3 covers 12 residues. Trimming left V 6 bases short and J 9 bases short, with 13 bases between. Germline-derived CDR1 and CDR2 are MNHEY and SVGAGI. CDR3 residues: CASRQPGKTQYF. In DNA form, the CDR3 reads TGTGCCAGCAGGCAACCAGGGAAAACGCAGTATTTT.

The CDR3: CASSEGQLLMAFF. In DNA, the CDR3 is TGTGCCAGCAGTGAAGGACAGCTCTTGATGGCTTTCTTT. The rearrangement links TRBV2 to TRBJ1-1, with D tentatively TRBD1 (5 bases). Trimming stripped 1 base from V and 11 bases from J, with 14 bases between. This CDR3 has 13 residues. The germline gives CDR1 SNHLY, CDR2 FYNNEI.

The chain uses TRBV12-2 and TRBJ2-5; TRBD2 is the table's D call, not checked against the DNA. TRBV12-2 is labeled a pseudogene. There are 14 residues in the CDR3. The CDR3 loop reads CASRFSGSGETQYF. CDR3 sequence (DNA): TGTGCAAGTCGCTTTAGCGGGAGTGGGGAGACCCAGTACTTC.

V is TRBV4-2 and J is TRBJ2-3; maybe TRBD2 (6 bases). The length of the CDR3 is 15 residues. Germline assignment: CDR1 LGHNA and CDR2 YNFKEQ. V lost 3 bases and J 6 bases, leaving 16 bases between the germline ends. CDR3 sequence reads: CASSQGLPSSDTQYF. CDR3 DNA sequence: TGTGCCAGCAGCCAGGGACTGCCATCATCTGATACGCAGTATTTT.

The genes are TRBV5-1 and TRBJ2-7, with TRBD2 identical over 16 bases. CDR1 is SGHRS and CDR2 is YFSETQ in the germline V gene. The CDR3 is made up of 18 amino acids. With V trimmed by 2 bases and J by 5 bases, 10 bases remained unmatched. This CDR3 reads CASSLGTSGRVNFHEQYF. For the CDR3, the DNA is TGCGCCAGCAGCTTAGGGACTAGCGGGAGGGTCAATTTCCACGAGCAGTACTTC.

The rearrangement links TRBV6-1 to TRBJ2-1, with 7 positions matching TRBD1. CDR3 length equals 16 residues. The junction had 6 bases not matched to a gene; V was cut back by 4 bases and J by 0 bases. The germline V gene encodes CDR1 MNHNS and CDR2 SASEGT. In nucleotides, the CDR3 is TGTGCCAGCAGTGGCCGGGGACAGTTCTCCTACAATGAGCAGTTCTTC. It yields the protein CASSGRGQFSYNEQFF.

V gene TRBV5-6 combines with J gene TRBJ1-1; D may be TRBD1 (5 bases). With 0 bases removed from V and 0 bases from J, the gap between germline ends came to 12 bases. The CDR3 is made up of 16 amino acids. CDR1 is SGHDT, CDR2 YYEEEE, per germline. The CDR3 here is CASSLEGRGLNTEAFF. CDR3 nucleotide sequence: TGTGCCAGCAGCTTGGAGGGGAGGGGCTTGAACACTGAAGCTTTCTTT.

The chain has TRBV6-2 or TRBV6-3 and TRBJ1-5, with D hard to call. The CDR3 extends over 18 amino acids. V lost 6 bases, J lost 0 bases, and 21 bases lay in between. Looked up from germline, CDR1 is MNHEY and CDR2 is SVGEGT. CDR3 in amino acids: CASSKGIPTGYSNQPQHF. In DNA form, the CDR3 reads TGTGCCAGCAGCAAAGGAATACCCACCGGATATAGCAATCAGCCCCAGCATTTT.

Written as DNA, the CDR3 is TGTGCCACCAGTGATTTGTCCGGGACAGGGAACACCGGGGAGCTGTTTTTT. It specifies CATSDLSGTGNTGELFF. This chain joins TRBV24-1 and TRBJ2-2; 8 bases match TRBD1. This CDR3 is 17 amino acids long. The germline V gene encodes CDR1 KGHDR and CDR2 SFDVKD. J was trimmed by 1 base and V by 0 bases; bases with no gene match: 3.

The rearrangement links TRBV7-6 to TRBJ1-6; D not resolved. CDR3 length: 15 residues. The ends were cut back, 5 bases at V and 10 bases at J, with 18 bases in the middle. Germline-derived CDR1 and CDR2 are SGHVS and FNYEAQ. CDR3 loop: CASSLIDKNGSPLHF. CDR3 DNA: TGTGCCAGCAGCCTCATCGACAAAAACGGCTCACCCCTCCACTTT.

This chain joins TRBV5-6 and TRBJ1-6; no reliable D call. The ends were cut back, 1 base at V and 6 bases at J, with 8 bases in the middle. Per germline, CDR1 SGHDT and CDR2 YYEEEE. This CDR3 has 14 amino acids. The CDR3 sequence is CASSLNGVNSPLHF. Written as DNA, the CDR3 is TGTGCCAGCAGCTTGAATGGGGTTAATTCACCCCTCCACTTT.